A selection of T cell receptor beta chains follows, all from one sample in a study of monozygotic twins with inflammatory bowel disease. TCRdb re-called the 5' RACE reads, yielding one record per CDR3 amino acid sequence without DNA. This repertoire includes around 450,000 distinct CDR3 sequences. The material sequenced was blood. The receptor source for this set is a human donor with ulcerative colitis or Crohn's disease, or a healthy co-twin of an affected twin (not recorded which). Each CDR3 is given with its conserved first and last residue.

J: TRBJ2-3
V: TRBV6-5
CDR3: CASSYGTSGTRGDTQYF

J: TRBJ1-6
V: TRBV6-6
CDR3: CASSLDGISPLHF

J: TRBJ2-2
V: TRBV5-1
CDR3: CASMGQGVTGELFF

J: TRBJ1-5
V: TRBV4-1
CDR3: CASSQVGGVYQPQHF

J: TRBJ1-5
V: TRBV4-1
CDR3: CASSRDRGGNQPQHF

J: TRBJ1-5
V: TRBV12-3/TRBV12-4
CDR3: CASSLGLSRGIQPQHF

J: TRBJ1-5
V: TRBV19
CDR3: CASSIGSGWGQPQHF

J: TRBJ2-5
V: TRBV5-6
CDR3: CASSLAGRQAKSEETQYF

J: TRBJ1-6
V: TRBV2
CDR3: CASRRGGSGNSPLHF

J: TRBJ1-1
V: TRBV4-1
CDR3: CASSQDPMAAWNTEAFF

J: TRBJ2-7
V: TRBV11-3
CDR3: CASSLDGIGEQYF

J: TRBJ2-3
V: TRBV28
CDR3: CASKPSGLGEFGTQYF

J: TRBJ2-7
V: TRBV6-2/TRBV6-3
CDR3: CASKPTSGHYEQYF

J: TRBJ1-5
V: TRBV6-2/TRBV6-3
CDR3: CASSYSSMIGVGQPQHF

J: TRBJ1-1
V: TRBV20-1
CDR3: CSAEDRVKTEAFF

J: TRBJ2-1
V: TRBV12-3/TRBV12-4
CDR3: CASSLSTSGGYNEQFF

J: TRBJ2-7
V: TRBV18
CDR3: CASSPPPDRGEQYF

J: TRBJ2-5
V: TRBV20-1
CDR3: CSARSVARETQYF

J: TRBJ1-1
V: TRBV6-5
CDR3: CASSSQQGHRRTEAFF

J: TRBJ2-7
V: TRBV7-9
CDR3: CASSHEGALYEQYF

J: TRBJ2-5
V: TRBV28
CDR3: CASSKGLAGGSETQYF

J: TRBJ2-7
V: TRBV7-2
CDR3: CASSSRGGVHVQYF

J: TRBJ2-7
V: TRBV6-6
CDR3: CASTRPGGVYEQYF

J: TRBJ2-5
V: TRBV29-1
CDR3: CSVEEPGLAQETQYF

J: TRBJ2-7
V: TRBV5-1
CDR3: CASSLAGAYPYEQYF

J: TRBJ1-5
V: TRBV19
CDR3: CASTFLPGQKKGQPQHF

J: TRBJ2-1
V: TRBV20-1
CDR3: CSATPYSYNEQFF

J: TRBJ1-5
V: TRBV7-2
CDR3: CASSLLGTGGQPQHF

J: TRBJ2-3
V: TRBV2
CDR3: CASSRDFPGTDTQYF

J: TRBJ2-1
V: TRBV18
CDR3: CASSPGAEAYNEQFF

J: TRBJ2-2
V: TRBV27
CDR3: CASSPRLAGGPGELFF